The table lists the clone carrying this T cell receptor (beta chain) with a few counts. What it binds is not known. This sample was taken from a study of vaccination and CD4 T cells after COVID-19. On the study more broadly: Convalescent patients gave post-COVID blood a median about 91 days post-diagnosis, range 35 to 161. Study-wide points: The median number of SARS-CoV-2-reactive clonotypes increased from about 20 to 38, a change that did not reach significance. It was found that, in convalescent patients, 304 of 307 vaccine-specific clones were spike mono-reactive.

Treatment in this sample: approximately nine-day PBMC culture with coronavirus spike peptide pools or control peptides (ViraFEST assay). Germline lookup yields CDR1 SNHLY and CDR2 FYNNEI. The V segment lost 4 bases and the J segment 0 bases; nucleotides outside the gene matches: 3. The CDR3 sequence is 15 residues long. Sequencing of the DNA from cultured CD4+ T cells was carried out with the Oncomine TCR Beta short-read assay. TCRdb recomputed calls from the PCR reads with MiXCR, one row per CDR3 protein. This sample yields around 13,000 distinct CDR3 sequences, of which over 30% are seen a single time; about 18% belongs to the top ten.

The TCR originated in a human donor with COVID-19. Sequences were obtained from cultured CD4+ T cells from blood. The gene calls are TRBV2 and TRBJ1-1, with TRBD1 identical over 9 bases. CDR3 amino acids: CASSGTGAMNTEAFF. For the CDR3, the DNA is TGTGCCAGCAGTGGGACAGGGGCCATGAACACTGAAGCTTTCTTT.